The next 23 T cell receptor beta chains were all read from a single sample in a study of post-analysis software for immune sequencing data. Notes on the study in general: Roughly five TRBV segments, including TRBV5-6, TRBV5-1 and TRBV20-1, were more frequent in patients than controls.

Antigens of these TCRs are unknown. TCR beta cDNA libraries included unique molecular identifiers. TCRdb independently ran MiXCR on the PCR reads; one entry per CDR3 protein. Found here are roughly 700,000 distinct CDR3 sequences, 25% to 30% of them singletons; the top ten hold 0.55% to 0.65%. The sample consisted of blood. Every receptor here comes from a girl aged 10-17 years with multiple sclerosis.

This chain joins TRBV28 and TRBJ1-5; D perhaps matches TRBD1 (5 bases). Trimming left V 3 bases short and J 4 bases short, with 10 bases between. The CDR3 contains 14 residues. The germline V gene encodes CDR1 MDHEN and CDR2 SYDVKM. CDR3 amino acids: CASSLSRVNQPQHF. The CDR3 DNA reads as TGTGCCAGCAGTTTGAGCAGGGTGAATCAGCCCCAGCATTTT.

The chain couples TRBV6-2 or TRBV6-3 to TRBJ1-5; 7 nucleotides agree with TRBD1. Germline CDR1 and CDR2: MNHEY and SVGEGT. This CDR3 region has 14 residues. The J segment lost 5 bases and the V segment lost 5 bases, leaving 6 bases of the junction unmatched. The CDR3 loop reads CASSPRGNDQPQHF. Written as DNA, the CDR3 is TGTGCCAGCAGTCCCAGGGGGAATGATCAGCCCCAGCATTTT.

V is TRBV10-3 and J is TRBJ1-4; 7 bases align to TRBD1. The germline gives CDR1 ENHRY, CDR2 SYGVKD. The CDR3 spans 18 residues. The V segment lost 0 bases and the J segment 8 bases; nucleotides outside the gene matches: 15. The CDR3 DNA is TGTGCCATCAGTGAGTCTTTTGCCGGGGACAGTGGCTCCGAAAAACTGTTTTTT. This gives the protein CAISESFAGDSGSEKLFF.

The V and J genes are TRBV20-1 and TRBJ2-3; 10 positions match TRBD2. There are 15 residues in the CDR3. Germline CDR1 and CDR2: DFQATT and SNEGSKA (reference sequence). CDR3 coding DNA: TGCAGCCCCGAAGAGAGAGCGGGGGGGAAAGATACGCAGTATTTT. Translation gives CSPEERAGGKDTQYF.

This clonotype was counted between two and nine times. This chain joins TRBV20-1 and TRBJ1-5; D is unclear. The CDR3 length is 14 residues. CDR1 is DFQATT, CDR2 SNEGSKA, per germline (reference sequence). CDR3 loop: CSAREYYSNQPQHF. The CDR3 DNA reads as TGCAGCGCCCGGGAGTATTATAGCAATCAGCCCCAGCATTTT.

This clonotype was observed a handful of times. V gene TRBV10-3 combines with J gene TRBJ2-5; D perhaps matches TRBD2 (6 bases). The CDR3 has 13 amino acids. Germline assignment: CDR1 ENHRY and CDR2 SYGVKD. The ends were cut back, 6 bases at V and 4 bases at J, with 12 bases in the middle. The CDR3 coding sequence is TGTGCCATCAGGCCCCAAGCGGGAGAGACCCAGTACTTC. As protein: CAIRPQAGETQYF.

This chain links TRBV5-1 with TRBJ1-1; 7 positions agree with TRBD1. CDR3 length: 15 residues. Germline assignment: CDR1 SGHRS and CDR2 YFSETQ. After removal of 4 bases from V and 0 bases from J, the junction contained 6 bases not matched to a gene. The CDR3, as DNA: TGCGCCAGCAGCCGGGACAGCCCTCTGAACACTGAAGCTTTCTTT. Translation gives CASSRDSPLNTEAFF.

This chain joins TRBV27 and TRBJ1-2; D possibly corresponds to TRBD1 (6 bases). The CDR3 consists of 15 residues. Germline V gives CDR1 MNHEY, CDR2 SMNVEV (reference sequence). V was pared by 5 bases and J by 5 bases, with 18 bases between. This CDR3 reads CASSRQAIGSYGYTF. The CDR3 coding sequence is TGTGCCAGCAGTAGACAGGCAATTGGGAGTTATGGCTACACCTTC.

The CDR3 coding sequence is TGTGCCAGCAGCCCCTGGACAGGGGCTCCCTACGAGCAGTACTTC. Translating gives CASSPWTGAPYEQYF. The chain joins TRBV7-2 to TRBJ2-7; 9 nucleotides match TRBD1. Per germline, CDR1 SGHTA and CDR2 FQGNSA. There are 15 residues in the CDR3. J lost 2 bases, V lost 5 bases, and 7 bases had no gene match.

This clonotype was observed a handful of times. The chain couples TRBV4-3 to TRBJ1-2; D unresolved. The V and J ends lost 4 bases and 4 bases respectively, with 13 bases between them. CDR3 length: 14 residues. CDR1 is LGHNA and CDR2 is YSLEER in the germline V gene. CDR3 region: CASSRRSLSYGYTF. The CDR3 DNA follows: TGCGCCAGCAGCCGAAGGAGTCTCAGCTATGGCTACACCTTC.

This clonotype was recorded many times. The genes are TRBV7-2 and TRBJ2-1; the match to TRBD1 covers 11 bases. Per germline, CDR1 SGHTA and CDR2 FQGNSA. V shed 5 bases and J 3 bases; nucleotides not matched to a gene: 3. CDR3 length: 15 amino acids. The CDR3 loop is CASSTDRGLYNEQFF. CDR3 bases: TGTGCCAGCAGCACGGACAGGGGGCTCTACAATGAGCAGTTCTTC.

This clonotype was seen a few times. The gene calls are TRBV4-1 and TRBJ2-1; 8 bases map to TRBD2. The ends lost 2 bases at V and 9 bases at J; junction bases unmatched: 9. This CDR3 contains 15 residues. Per the germline V gene, CDR1 is MGHRA and CDR2 is YSYEKL. The CDR3 coding sequence is TGCGCCAGCAGCCAAACAGCGGGGGAACGGGCTGAGCAGTTCTTC. Protein sequence: CASSQTAGERAEQFF.

This clonotype showed up just a few times. The chain uses TRBV29-1 and TRBJ2-3; 10 positions match TRBD2. The trim removed 4 bases at V and 4 bases at J, leaving 8 bases unmatched. Germline values: CDR1 SQVTM, CDR2 ANQGSEA. The CDR3 sequence is 15 residues long. CDR3 protein: CSVAPLAGVPDTQYF. The CDR3 nucleotides read TGCAGCGTTGCCCCTCTAGCGGGAGTCCCAGATACGCAGTATTTT.

A word on this clonotype: This CDR3 is missing its conserved last phenylalanine or tryptophan, likely due to a read error. The chain carries TRBV6-5 and TRBJ2-7, with TRBD1 matching 9 bases. Germline CDR1 reads MNHEY; CDR2 reads SVGAGI. The J segment lost 2 bases and the V segment lost 5 bases, leaving 7 bases of the junction unmatched. This CDR3 is built from 15 residues. CDR3 bases: TGTGCCAGCAGTGACGGACAGGGGAGGCCCTACGAGCAGTACTGC. Translated: CASSDGQGRPYEQYC.

This clonotype has more than one count but fewer than ten. The J gene is TRBJ2-7, the V gene TRBV10-3; 7 nucleotides align to TRBD1. The germline gives CDR1 ENHRY, CDR2 SYGVKD. V dropped 8 bases and J dropped 4; count of bases not matched to a gene: 8. This CDR3 contains 13 residues. CDR3 in amino acids: CAIGGQNVYEQYF. The CDR3 nucleotides are TGTGCCATCGGGGGACAGAACGTGTACGAGCAGTACTTC.

The chain links TRBV29-1 to TRBJ1-1; D gene uncertain. V was shortened by 4 bases and J by 2 bases, with 8 bases between the two germline ends. Looked up from germline, CDR1 is SQVTM and CDR2 is ANQGSEA. The CDR3 sequence is 12 residues long. The CDR3 loop reads CSVAAANTEAFF. The CDR3 nucleotides read TGCAGCGTTGCGGCGGCCAACACTGAAGCTTTCTTT.

The chain recombines TRBV28 with TRBJ1-5, with 7 nucleotides matching TRBD1. J lost 3 bases, V lost 5 bases, and 7 bases had no gene match. The V gene's germline CDR1 is MDHEN and CDR2 SYDVKM. This CDR3 contains 15 residues. The CDR3 bases are TGTGCCAGCAGTAATAGACAGGGAGCCAATCAGCCCCAGCATTTT. Translated, it gives CASSNRQGANQPQHF.

The genes are TRBV20-1 and TRBJ2-7; 11 bases are shared with TRBD2. The CDR3 is made up of 14 amino acids. The ends lost 5 bases at V and 2 bases at J; junction bases unmatched: 5. Germline V gives CDR1 DFQATT, CDR2 SNEGSKA (reference sequence). CDR3 bases: TGCAGTGCTGAGGGACTAGCGGAAACCTACGAGCAGTACTTC. Protein: CSAEGLAETYEQYF.

This clonotype was seen many times. The rearrangement uses TRBV29-1 and TRBJ2-3, with a possible D match to TRBD1 (6 bases). Per the germline V gene, CDR1 is SQVTM and CDR2 is ANQGSEA. CDR3 size: 12 residues. V lost 3 bases, J lost 5 bases, and 9 bases lay in between. CDR3 amino acids: CSVDGGIDTQYF. In DNA, the CDR3 is TGCAGCGTTGATGGGGGCATAGATACGCAGTATTTT.

The rearrangement joins TRBV4-1 to TRBJ2-3; the match to TRBD2 covers 10 bases. Germline V CDR1 and CDR2: MGHRA, YSYEKL. The CDR3 has 16 residues. The V segment lost 4 bases and the J segment 1 base; nucleotides outside the gene matches: 5. The CDR3 DNA follows: TGCGCCAGCAGCCCCGTGGGGACTAGCGGCACAGATACGCAGTATTTT. This gives the protein CASSPVGTSGTDTQYF.

This chain uses TRBV7-2 with TRBJ2-5; TRBD2 matches at 9 bases. The CDR3 sequence is 13 residues long. The V and J ends lost 1 base and 13 bases, in that order; junction bases with no gene match: 7. The germline V gene has CDR1 SGHTA and CDR2 FQGNSA. CDR3 coding DNA: TGTGCCAGCAGCTTAGGGGTAGCGGGAGCTACGTACTTC. Translating gives CASSLGVAGATYF.

About this clonotype: Compared with germline, one end of the junction differs, possibly owing to a read error. The chain employs TRBV3-1 and TRBJ2-2; the D gene is possibly TRBD1 (5 bases). The CDR3 has 13 residues. Germline V gene lookup returns CDR1 LGHDT and CDR2 YNNKEL (reference sequence). CDR3 in amino acids: CTSSQRAGGELFF. The CDR3 DNA follows: TGTACCAGCAGCCAAAGAGCAGGGGGGGAGCTGTTTTTT.

The gene calls are TRBV20-1 and TRBJ1-5; D might be TRBD1 (6 bases). The CDR3 runs to 13 residues. V lost 6 bases, J lost 7 bases, and 16 bases lay in between. The germline gives CDR1 DFQATT, CDR2 SNEGSKA (reference sequence). The DNA for the CDR3 is TGCAGTGCGGGGGGGCTACAGCTGCAGCCCCAGCATTTT. Protein sequence: CSAGGLQLQPQHF.